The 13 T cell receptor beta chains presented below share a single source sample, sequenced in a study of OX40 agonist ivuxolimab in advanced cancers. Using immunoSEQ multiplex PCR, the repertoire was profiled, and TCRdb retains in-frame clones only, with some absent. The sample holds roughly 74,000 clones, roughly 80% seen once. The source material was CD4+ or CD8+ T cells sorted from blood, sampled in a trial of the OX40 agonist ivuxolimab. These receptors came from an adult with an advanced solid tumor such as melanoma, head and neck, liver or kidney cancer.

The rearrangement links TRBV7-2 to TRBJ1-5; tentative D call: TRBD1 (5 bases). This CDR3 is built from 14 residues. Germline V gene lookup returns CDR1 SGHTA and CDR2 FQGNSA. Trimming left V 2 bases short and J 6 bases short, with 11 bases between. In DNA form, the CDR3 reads TGTGCCAGCAGCTTACCAGGGTTCTCTCAGCCCCAGCATTTT. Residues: CASSLPGFSQPQHF.

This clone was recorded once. The CDR3 bases are TGCGCCAGCAGCCCTAAGCGGGGAAACACCGGGGAGCTGTTTTTT. The encoded protein is CASSPKRGNTGELFF. The gene calls are TRBV4-3 and TRBJ2-2, with 7 bases fitting TRBD2. The CDR3 extends over 15 amino acids. Germline V gene lookup returns CDR1 LGHNA and CDR2 YSLEER. The V and J ends lost 4 bases and 2 bases, in that order; junction bases with no gene match: 4.

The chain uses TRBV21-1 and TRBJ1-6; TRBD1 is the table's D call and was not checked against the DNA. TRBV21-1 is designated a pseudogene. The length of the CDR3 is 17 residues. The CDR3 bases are TGTGCCAGCAGCAGAGACAGGGGGCAGCCCTATAATTCACCCCTCCACTTT. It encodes CASSRDRGQPYNSPLHF.

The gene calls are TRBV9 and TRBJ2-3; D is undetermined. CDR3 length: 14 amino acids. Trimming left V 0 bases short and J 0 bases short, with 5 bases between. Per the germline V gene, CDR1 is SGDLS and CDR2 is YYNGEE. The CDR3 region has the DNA TGTGCCAGCAGCGTAGACGCCAGCACAGATACGCAGTATTTT. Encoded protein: CASSVDASTDTQYF.

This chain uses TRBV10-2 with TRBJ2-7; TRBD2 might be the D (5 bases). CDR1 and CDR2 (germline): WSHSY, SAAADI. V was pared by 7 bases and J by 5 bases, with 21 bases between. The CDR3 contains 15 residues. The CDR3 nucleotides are TGCGCCAGCAAGGCTACAGCGGAAGCAACCCACGAGCAGTACTTC. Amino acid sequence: CASKATAEATHEQYF.

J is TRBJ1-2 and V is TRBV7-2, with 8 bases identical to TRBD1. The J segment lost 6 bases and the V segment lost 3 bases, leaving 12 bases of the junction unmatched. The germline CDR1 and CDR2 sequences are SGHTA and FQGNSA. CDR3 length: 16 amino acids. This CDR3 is CASSFFPGQDKDGYTF. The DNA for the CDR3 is TGTGCCAGCAGCTTTTTCCCGGGACAGGACAAGGATGGCTACACCTTC.

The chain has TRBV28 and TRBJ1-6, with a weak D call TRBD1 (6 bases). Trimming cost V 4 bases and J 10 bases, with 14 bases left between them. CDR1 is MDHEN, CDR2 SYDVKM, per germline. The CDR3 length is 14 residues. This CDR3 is CASSSRGNRSPLHF. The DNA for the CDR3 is TGTGCCAGCAGTTCCAGGGGTAATCGGTCACCCCTCCACTTT.

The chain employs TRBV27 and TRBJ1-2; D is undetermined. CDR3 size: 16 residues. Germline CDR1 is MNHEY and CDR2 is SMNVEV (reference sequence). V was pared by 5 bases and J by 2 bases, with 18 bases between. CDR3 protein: CASSNTRPSRNYGYTF. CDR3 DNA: TGTGCCAGCAGTAACACGAGACCCTCCAGGAACTATGGCTACACCTTC.

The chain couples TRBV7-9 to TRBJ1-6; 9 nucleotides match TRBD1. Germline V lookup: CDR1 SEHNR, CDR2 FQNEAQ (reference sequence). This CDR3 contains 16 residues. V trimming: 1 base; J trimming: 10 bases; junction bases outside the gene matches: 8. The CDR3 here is CASSLVVTGGQSPLHF. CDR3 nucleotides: TGTGCCAGCAGCTTAGTGGTGACAGGGGGGCAATCACCCCTCCACTTT.

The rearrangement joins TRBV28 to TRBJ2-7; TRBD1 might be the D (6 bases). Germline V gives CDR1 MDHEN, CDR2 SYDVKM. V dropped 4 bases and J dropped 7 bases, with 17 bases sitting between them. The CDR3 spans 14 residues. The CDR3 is CASSSVDSFREQYF. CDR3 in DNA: TGTGCCAGCAGTTCCGTGGACAGTTTTCGAGAGCAGTACTTC.

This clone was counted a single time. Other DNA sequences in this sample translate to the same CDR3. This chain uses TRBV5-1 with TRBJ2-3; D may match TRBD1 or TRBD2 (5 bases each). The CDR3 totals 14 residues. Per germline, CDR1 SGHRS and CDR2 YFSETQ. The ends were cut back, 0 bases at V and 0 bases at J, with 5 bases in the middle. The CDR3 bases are TGCGCCAGCAGCTTGGGGGGGAGCACAGATACGCAGTATTTT. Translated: CASSLGGSTDTQYF.

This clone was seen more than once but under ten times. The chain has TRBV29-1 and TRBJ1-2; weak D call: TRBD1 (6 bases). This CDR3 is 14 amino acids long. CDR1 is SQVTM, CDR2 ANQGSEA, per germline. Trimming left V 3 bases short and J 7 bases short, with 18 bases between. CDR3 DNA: TGCAGCGTTGAGCAACCTATCGGGGGCGCTGGCTACACCTTC. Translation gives CSVEQPIGGAGYTF.

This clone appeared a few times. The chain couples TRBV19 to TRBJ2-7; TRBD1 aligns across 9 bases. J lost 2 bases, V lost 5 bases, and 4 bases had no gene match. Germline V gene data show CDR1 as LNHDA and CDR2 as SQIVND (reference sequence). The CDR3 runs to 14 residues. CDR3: CASSDRQGAYEQYF. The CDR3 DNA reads TGTGCCAGTAGTGACCGACAGGGGGCCTACGAGCAGTACTTC.